Following are 9 T cell receptor beta chains from one sample sequenced in a study of shared clonotypes between healthy human individuals. Here immunoSEQ multiplex PCR was the method, and the copy in TCRdb shows in-frame clones only, minus some. Seen here are a few hundred thousand clones, under 80% observed once, and the top ten hold roughly 11%. Specimen: memory CD4+ T cells sorted from blood. The subset here: CD45RA-negative fraction. Receptor source: a man aged 30-40 years in good health.

The chain is built from TRBV15 and TRBJ2-5; TRBD1 might be the D (6 bases). Germline CDR1 is LNHNV and CDR2 is YYDKDF (reference sequence). The CDR3 has 13 residues. Between the trimmed V and J ends, which lost 5 bases and 3 bases, there was a span of 10 bases. The CDR3 coding sequence is TGTGCCACCAGCGGCGACAGGAAAGAGACCCAGTACTTC. Encoded protein: CATSGDRKETQYF.

The chain combines TRBV29-1 with TRBJ2-1, with D tentatively TRBD2 (6 bases). The germline V and J ends were trimmed by 2 bases and 3 bases, with 11 bases remaining between them. Germline V gene sequence: CDR1 SQVTM, CDR2 ANQGSEA. The CDR3 loop spans 14 amino acids. DNA of the CDR3: TGCAGCGTTGAACTGATGGGGGGCTACAATGAGCAGTTCTTC. This translates into CSVELMGGYNEQFF.

This clone showed up just once. The CDR3 loop is CASSELVVSGNTIYF. For the CDR3, the DNA is TGTGCCAGCAGTGAATTGGTAGTCTCTGGAAACACCATATATTTT. The V call is TRBV25-1, the J call TRBJ1-3; no clear D. V lost 1 base, J lost 0 bases, and 7 bases lay in between. The length of the CDR3 is 15 residues. Germline V CDR1 and CDR2: MGHDK, SYGVNS.

The chain is built from TRBV28 and TRBJ2-3; TRBD2 might be the D (5 bases). The ends were cut back, 5 bases at V and 6 bases at J, with 15 bases in the middle. The CDR3 loop spans 14 amino acids. The germline gives CDR1 MDHEN, CDR2 SYDVKM. DNA of the CDR3: TGTGCCAGCAGTACATCGGGGAGACTGGATACGCAGTATTTT. It yields the protein CASSTSGRLDTQYF.

This sequence joins TRBV11-2 and TRBJ2-7; 9 nucleotides match TRBD2. This CDR3 has 16 amino acids. Per the germline V gene, CDR1 is SGHAT and CDR2 is FQNNGV. V lost 2 bases to trimming and J lost 4 bases; unmatched junction nucleotides: 9. CDR3 bases: TGTGCCAGCAGCTTATTGCTAGCGGGACTAGTGTACGAGCAGTACTTC. Residues: CASSLLLAGLVYEQYF.

The chain couples TRBV6-5 to TRBJ2-3; a possible D gene is TRBD2 (6 bases). Trimming shortened V by 2 bases and J by 0 bases, and 9 bases separated the two germline ends. Per the germline V gene, CDR1 is MNHEY and CDR2 is SVGAGI. This CDR3 comprises 15 residues. The DNA of the CDR3 is TGTGCCAGCAGTTACGTCGGGACTAGCACAGATACGCAGTATTTT. This translates into CASSYVGTSTDTQYF.

The V and J genes are TRBV28 and TRBJ1-5, with 7 positions matching TRBD1. The CDR3 runs 14 residues. The V gene end was trimmed by 5 bases and the J gene end by 6 bases; junction bases not matched to a gene: 7. Germline lookup yields CDR1 MDHEN and CDR2 SYDVKM. CDR3 nucleotides: TGTGCCAGCAGTGCCCCCGGGACAGCTCAGCCCCAGCATTTT. Translation: CASSAPGTAQPQHF.

This rearrangement joins TRBV30 to TRBJ2-7; a weak D match, TRBD2 (5 bases). V was pared by 3 bases and J by 9 bases, with 12 bases between. This CDR3 is 11 amino acids long. In germline, CDR1 is GTSNPN, CDR2 SVGIG (reference sequence). CDR3 DNA: TGTGCCTGGAGCGAGGGTGGCGCGCAGTACTTC. Amino acids: CAWSEGGAQYF.

The gene calls are TRBV18 and TRBJ2-5, with 7 positions matching TRBD2. Germline V CDR1 and CDR2: KGHSH, LQKENI. The CDR3 is made up of 13 amino acids. J lost 3 bases, V lost 7 bases, and 5 bases had no gene match. CDR3 region: CASCPAGEETQYF. CDR3 DNA sequence: TGTGCCAGCTGTCCCGCGGGGGAAGAGACCCAGTACTTC.